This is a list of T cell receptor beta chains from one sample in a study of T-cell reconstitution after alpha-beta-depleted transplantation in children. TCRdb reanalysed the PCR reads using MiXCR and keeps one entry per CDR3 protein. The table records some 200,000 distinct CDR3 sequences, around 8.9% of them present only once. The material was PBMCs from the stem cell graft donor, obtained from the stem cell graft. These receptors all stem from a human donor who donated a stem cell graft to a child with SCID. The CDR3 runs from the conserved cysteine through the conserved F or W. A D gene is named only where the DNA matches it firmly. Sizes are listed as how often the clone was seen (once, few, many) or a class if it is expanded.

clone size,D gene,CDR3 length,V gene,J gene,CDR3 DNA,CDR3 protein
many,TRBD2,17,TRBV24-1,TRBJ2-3,TGTGCCACCAGTGAACCTGGACTAGCGGGGGGTGCAGATACGCAGTATTTT,CATSEPGLAGGADTQYF
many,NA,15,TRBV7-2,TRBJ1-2,TGTGCCAGCAGCTTAGCGACGCTACTTAACTATGGCTACACCTTC,CASSLATLLNYGYTF
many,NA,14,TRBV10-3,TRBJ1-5,TGTGCCATCAGTGAGTCCCGGGAGGGTCAGCCCCAGCATTTT,CAISESREGQPQHF
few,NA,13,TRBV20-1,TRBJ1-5,TGCAGTGCTACAGCCCATAGCAATCAGCCCCAGCATTTT,CSATAHSNQPQHF
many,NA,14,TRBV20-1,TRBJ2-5,TGCAGTGCTAGAGGCTGGCTTGGTGGGGAGACCCAGTACTTC,CSARGWLGGETQYF
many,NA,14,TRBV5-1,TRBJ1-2,TGCGCCAGCAGCTTGGAACAGGCAAACTATGGCTACACCTTC,CASSLEQANYGYTF
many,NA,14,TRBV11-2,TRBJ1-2,TGTGCCAGCAGCTTACATTGGGGGACGTATGGCTACACCTTC,CASSLHWGTYGYTF
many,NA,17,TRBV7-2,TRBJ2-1,TGTGCCAGCACCTTTACTGTGAGGGTACGGGGCTACAATGAGCAGTTCTTC,CASTFTVRVRGYNEQFF
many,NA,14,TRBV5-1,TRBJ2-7,TGCGCCAGCAGCGAAATGGACAGAGCCTACGAGCAGTACTTC,CASSEMDRAYEQYF
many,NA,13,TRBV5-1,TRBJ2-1,TGCGCCAGCAGCTATTGGGTACTAAATGAGCAGTTCTTC,CASSYWVLNEQFF
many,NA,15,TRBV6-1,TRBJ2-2,TGTGCCAGCAGAAGAGGGGGAACGAACACCGGGGAGCTGTTTTTT,CASRRGGTNTGELFF
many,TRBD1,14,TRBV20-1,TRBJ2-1,TGCAGTGCTAGAGAGGGACAGGGGTTCAATGAGCAGTTCTTC,CSAREGQGFNEQFF